This T cell receptor (beta chain) was retrieved from a study of shared clonotypes between healthy human individuals. The wider study: Each donor's CD8 memory used one plate, CD8 naive two, each CD4 subset three.

Only CD45RO-negative cells positively selected for CCR7 counted as naive CD8 cells, so terminally differentiated effector memory CD45RA+ cells were excluded. HIV-negative, healthy adults without recent acute infections or vaccinations were the donors. There were only Caucasian adults among the donors, and all lived in Nashville, Tennessee. Concerning this clone itself: Its specificity is not known.

Germline V lookup: CDR1 SGHTA, CDR2 FQGNSA. V gave up 5 bases and J gave up 7 bases; unmatched junction bases: 4. The CDR3 extends over 14 amino acids. General study findings and limits: With a handful of donors compared, approximately 5% of naive CD4 clonotypes were shared.

Method: immunoSEQ multiplex PCR; TCRdb's copy keeps in-frame clones and lacks some. The table includes about 2.2 million clones, 93% detected once. The chain couples TRBV7-2 to TRBJ2-1; the match to TRBD2 covers 11 bases. The sample consisted of naive CD8+ T cells from PBMCs. The source of this sequence is a man aged 18 to 35 in good health. Some clones in this sample may be carry-over from other donors' samples. The CDR3 sequence: CASSPRTSGNEQFF. CDR3 nucleotides: TGTGCCAGCAGCCCCAGGACTAGCGGGAATGAGCAGTTCTTC.